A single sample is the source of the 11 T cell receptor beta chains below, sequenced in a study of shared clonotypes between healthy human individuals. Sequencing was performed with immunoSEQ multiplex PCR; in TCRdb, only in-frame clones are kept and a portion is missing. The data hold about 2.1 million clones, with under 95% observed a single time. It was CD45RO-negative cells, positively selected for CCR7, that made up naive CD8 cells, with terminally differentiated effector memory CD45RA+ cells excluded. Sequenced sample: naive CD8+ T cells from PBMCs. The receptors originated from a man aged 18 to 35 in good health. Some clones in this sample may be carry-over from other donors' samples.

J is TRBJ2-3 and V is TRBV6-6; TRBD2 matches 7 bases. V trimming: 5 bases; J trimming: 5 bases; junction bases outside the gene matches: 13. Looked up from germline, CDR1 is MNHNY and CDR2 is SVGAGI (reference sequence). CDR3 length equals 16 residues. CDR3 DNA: TGTGCCAGCAGTCAACGACTCGCGGGAGTGGGAGATACGCAGTATTTT. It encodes CASSQRLAGVGDTQYF.

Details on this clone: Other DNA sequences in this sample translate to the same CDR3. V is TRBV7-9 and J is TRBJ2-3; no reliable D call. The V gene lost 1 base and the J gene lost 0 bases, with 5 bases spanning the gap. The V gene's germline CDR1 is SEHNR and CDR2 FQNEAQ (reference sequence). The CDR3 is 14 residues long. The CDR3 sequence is CASSLVPSTDTQYF. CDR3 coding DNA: TGTGCCAGCAGCTTAGTCCCCAGCACAGATACGCAGTATTTT. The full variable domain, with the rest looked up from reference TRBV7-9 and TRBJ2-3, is DTGVSQNPRHKITKRGQNVTFRCDPISEHNRLYWYRQTLGQGPEFLTYFQNEAQLEKSRLLSDRFSAERPKGSFSTLEIQRTEQGDSAMYLCASSLVPSTDTQYFGPGTRLTVL.

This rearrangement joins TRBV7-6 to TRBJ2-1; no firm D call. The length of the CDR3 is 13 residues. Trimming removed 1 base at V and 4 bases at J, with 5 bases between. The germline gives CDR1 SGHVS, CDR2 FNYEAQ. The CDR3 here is CASSLDSYNEQFF. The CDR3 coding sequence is TGTGCCAGCAGCTTAGACTCGTACAATGAGCAGTTCTTC.

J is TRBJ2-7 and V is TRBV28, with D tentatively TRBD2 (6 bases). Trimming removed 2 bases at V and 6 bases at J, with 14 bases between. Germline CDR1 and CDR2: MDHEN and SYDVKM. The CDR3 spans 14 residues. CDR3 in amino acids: CASSLGGRNVEQYF. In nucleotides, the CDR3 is TGTGCCAGCAGTTTAGGAGGGAGGAACGTCGAGCAGTACTTC. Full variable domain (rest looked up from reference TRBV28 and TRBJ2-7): DVKVTQSSRYLVKRTGEKVFLECVQDMDHENMFWYRQDPGLGLRLIYFSYDVKMKEKGDIPEGYSVSREKKERFSLILESASTNQTSMYLCASSLGGRNVEQYFGPGTRLTVT.

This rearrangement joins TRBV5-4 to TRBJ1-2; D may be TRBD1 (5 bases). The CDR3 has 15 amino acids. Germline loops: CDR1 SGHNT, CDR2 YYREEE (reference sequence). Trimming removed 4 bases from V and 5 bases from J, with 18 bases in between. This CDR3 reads CASSGFLEGAYGYTF. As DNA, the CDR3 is TGTGCCAGCAGCGGATTCCTAGAAGGGGCGTATGGCTACACCTTC.

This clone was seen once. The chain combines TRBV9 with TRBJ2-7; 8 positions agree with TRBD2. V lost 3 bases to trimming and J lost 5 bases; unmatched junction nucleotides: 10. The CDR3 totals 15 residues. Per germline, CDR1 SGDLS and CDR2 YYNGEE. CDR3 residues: CASSGAGVPGDEQYF. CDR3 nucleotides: TGTGCCAGCAGCGGAGCGGGAGTCCCGGGGGACGAGCAGTACTTC.

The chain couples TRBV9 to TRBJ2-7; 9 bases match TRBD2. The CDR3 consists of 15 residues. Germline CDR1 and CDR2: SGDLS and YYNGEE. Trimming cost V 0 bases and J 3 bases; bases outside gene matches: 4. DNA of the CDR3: TGTGCCAGCAGCGTAGGCGGGAGGGCCCTCTACGAGCAGTACTTC. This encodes CASSVGGRALYEQYF.

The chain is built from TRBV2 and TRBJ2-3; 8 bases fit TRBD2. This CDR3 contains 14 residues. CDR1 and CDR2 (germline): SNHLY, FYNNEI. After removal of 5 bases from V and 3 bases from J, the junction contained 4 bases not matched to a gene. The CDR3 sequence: CASSFSGRTDTQYF. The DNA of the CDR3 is TGTGCCAGCAGTTTCAGCGGGAGAACAGATACGCAGTATTTT.

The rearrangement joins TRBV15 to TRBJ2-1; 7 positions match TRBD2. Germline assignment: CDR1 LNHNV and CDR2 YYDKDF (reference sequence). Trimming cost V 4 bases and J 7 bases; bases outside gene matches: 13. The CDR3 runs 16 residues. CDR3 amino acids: CATSKEGRARENEQFF. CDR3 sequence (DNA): TGTGCCACCAGCAAAGAAGGGAGGGCCCGTGAGAATGAGCAGTTCTTC. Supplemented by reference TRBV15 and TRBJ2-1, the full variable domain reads DAMVIQNPRYQVTQFGKPVTLSCSQTLNHNVMYWYQQKSSQAPKLLFHYYDKDFNNEADTPDNFQSRRPNTSFCFLDIRSPGLGDTAMYLCATSKEGRARENEQFFGPGTRLTVL.

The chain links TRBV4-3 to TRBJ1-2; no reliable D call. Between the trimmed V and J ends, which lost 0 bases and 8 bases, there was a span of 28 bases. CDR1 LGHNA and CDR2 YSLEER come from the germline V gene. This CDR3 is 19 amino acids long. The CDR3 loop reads CASSQDRIPGGLPSGGYTF. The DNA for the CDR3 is TGCGCCAGCAGCCAAGATCGGATTCCAGGAGGTCTCCCCTCGGGGGGCTACACCTTC.

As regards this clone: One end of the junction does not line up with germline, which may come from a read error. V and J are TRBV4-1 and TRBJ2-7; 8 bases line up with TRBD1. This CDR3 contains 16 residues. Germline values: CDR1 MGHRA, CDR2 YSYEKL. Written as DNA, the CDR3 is TGCGCCAGCACCCAACTTACGTCAGGGGGCAACGACGAGCAGTACTTC. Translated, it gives CASTQLTSGGNDEQYF.